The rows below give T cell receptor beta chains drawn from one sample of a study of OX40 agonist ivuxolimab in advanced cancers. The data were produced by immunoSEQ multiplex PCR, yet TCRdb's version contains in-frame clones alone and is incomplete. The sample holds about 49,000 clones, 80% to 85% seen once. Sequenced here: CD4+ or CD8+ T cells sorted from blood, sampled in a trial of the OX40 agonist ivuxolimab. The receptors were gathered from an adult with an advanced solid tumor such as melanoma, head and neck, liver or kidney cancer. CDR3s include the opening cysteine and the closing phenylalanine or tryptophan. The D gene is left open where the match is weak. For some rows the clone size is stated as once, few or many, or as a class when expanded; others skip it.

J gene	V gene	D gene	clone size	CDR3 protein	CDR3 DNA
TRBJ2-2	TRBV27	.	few	CASSTSTGTAGTGELFF	TGTGCCAGCTCCACGTCTACCGGGACGGCGGGTACCGGGGAGCTGTTTTTT
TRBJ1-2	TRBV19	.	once	CASSIWTDYGYTF	TGTGCCAGTAGTATTTGGACAGACTATGGCTACACCTTC
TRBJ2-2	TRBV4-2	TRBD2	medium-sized	CASSSGTSAGELFF	TGTGCCAGCAGCTCCGGGACTAGCGCCGGGGAGCTGTTTTTT
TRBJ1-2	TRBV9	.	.	CASSDPRRARYGYTF	TGTGCCAGCAGCGACCCGAGGAGGGCGAGGTATGGCTACACCTTC
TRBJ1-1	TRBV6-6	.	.	CASSYGSEAFF	TGTGCCAGCAGTTACGGGTCGGAAGCTTTCTTT
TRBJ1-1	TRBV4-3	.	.	CASSLEGRTEAFF	TGCGCCAGCAGCCTCGAAGGGCGGACTGAAGCTTTCTTT
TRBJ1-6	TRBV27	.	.	CASSDSTDNSPLHF	TGTGCCAGCAGTGACTCGACAGATAATTCACCCCTCCACTTT
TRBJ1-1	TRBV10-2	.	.	CASSEPDGNTEAFF	TGCGCCAGCAGTGAGCCGGACGGGAACACTGAAGCTTTCTTT
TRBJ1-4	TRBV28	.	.	CASSARGFEKLFF	TGTGCCAGCAGCGCCAGGGGTTTTGAAAAACTGTTTTTT
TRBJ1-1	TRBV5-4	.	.	CASRELGQPFEAFF	TGTGCCAGCAGAGAGTTAGGACAGCCATTTGAAGCTTTCTTT
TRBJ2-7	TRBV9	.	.	CASSVGAEHYEQYF	TGTGCCAGCAGCGTAGGGGCGGAACACTACGAGCAGTACTTC
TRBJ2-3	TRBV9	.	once	CASSVAGTPSTDTQYF	TGTGCCAGCAGCGTAGCGGGGACCCCTAGCACAGATACGCAGTATTTT
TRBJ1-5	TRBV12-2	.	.	CASRLGSEGNQPQHF	TGTGCAAGTCGCTTAGGTTCTGAGGGCAATCAGCCCCAGCATTTT
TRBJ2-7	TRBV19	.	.	CASSFRGFSYEQYF	TGTGCCAGTAGTTTCCGTGGGTTCTCCTACGAGCAGTACTTC
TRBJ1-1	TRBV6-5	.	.	CASSYTGPNTEAFF	TGTGCCAGCAGTTACACGGGCCCGAACACTGAAGCTTTCTTT
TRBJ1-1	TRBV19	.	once	CASSLQGSTEAFF	TGTGCCAGTAGTCTCCAGGGAAGCACTGAAGCTTTCTTT
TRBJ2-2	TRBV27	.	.	CASSPSNGEFNTGELFF	TGTGCCAGCAGTCCGTCTAATGGGGAGTTTAACACCGGGGAGCTGTTTTTT
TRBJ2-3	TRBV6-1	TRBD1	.	CASSDRQGQTDTQYF	TGTGCCAGCAGTGACCGACAGGGTCAAACAGATACGCAGTATTTT
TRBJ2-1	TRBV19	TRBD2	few	CASSIDHETSGFNEQFF	TGTGCCAGTAGTATAGATCACGAGACTAGCGGGTTCAATGAGCAGTTCTTC
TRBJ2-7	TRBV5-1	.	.	CASSSKRDFTYEQYF	TGCGCCAGCAGCTCAAAACGGGACTTCACCTACGAGCAGTACTTC
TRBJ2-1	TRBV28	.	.	CASSLAAYSYNEQFF	TGTGCCAGCAGTTTAGCCGCTTACTCCTACAATGAGCAGTTCTTC
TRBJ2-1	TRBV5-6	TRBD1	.	CASSQGDNEQFF	TGTGCCAGCAGCCAGGGGGACAATGAGCAGTTCTTC
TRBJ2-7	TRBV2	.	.	CASSPPAQYEQYF	TGTGCCAGCAGTCCCCCGGCCCAATACGAGCAGTACTTC
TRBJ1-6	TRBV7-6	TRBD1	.	CASSSDRGNSPLHF	TGTGCCAGCAGTTCCGACAGGGGTAATTCACCCCTCCACTTT
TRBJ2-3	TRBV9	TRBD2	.	CASSASGGVDTQYF	TGTGCCAGCAGCGCTAGCGGGGGTGTAGATACGCAGTATTTT
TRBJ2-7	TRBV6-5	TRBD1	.	CASSYGTGGNEQYF	TGTGCCAGCAGTTACGGGACAGGGGGCAACGAGCAGTACTTC
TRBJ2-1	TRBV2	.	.	CASSDVYGANEQFF	TGTGCCAGCAGTGATGTTTACGGAGCCAATGAGCAGTTCTTC
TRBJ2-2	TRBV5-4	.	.	CASSQDRANTGELFF	TGTGCCAGCAGCCAGGACAGAGCGAACACCGGGGAGCTGTTTTTT
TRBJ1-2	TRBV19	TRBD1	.	CASSNRGSNYGYTF	TGTGCCAGCAGTAACAGGGGGAGTAACTATGGCTACACCTTC
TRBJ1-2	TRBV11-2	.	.	CASSLISGGPYGYTF	TGTGCCAGCAGCTTAATATCGGGCGGCCCCTATGGCTACACCTTC
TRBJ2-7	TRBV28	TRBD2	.	CASSFGLAGEISYEQYF	TGTGCCAGCAGTTTTGGACTAGCGGGAGAAATCTCCTACGAGCAGTACTTC
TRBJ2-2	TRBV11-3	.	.	CASSLGWNTGELFF	TGTGCCAGCAGCTTAGGGTGGAACACCGGGGAGCTGTTTTTT
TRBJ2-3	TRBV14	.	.	CASSPRGASTDTQYF	TGTGCCAGTTCGCCCCGAGGGGCTAGCACAGATACGCAGTATTTT
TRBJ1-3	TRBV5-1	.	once	CASSLDYSGNTIYF	TGCGCCAGCAGCTTGGATTACTCTGGAAACACCATATATTTT
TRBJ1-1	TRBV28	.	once	CASNAGSVEAFF	TGTGCCAGCAATGCGGGATCGGTCGAGGCTTTCTTT
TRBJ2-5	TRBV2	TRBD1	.	CASIPDRGEETQYF	TGTGCCAGCATTCCAGACAGGGGGGAAGAGACCCAGTACTTC
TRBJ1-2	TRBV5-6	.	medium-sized	CASSLVGTNYGYTF	TGTGCCAGCAGCCTCGTCGGAACTAACTATGGCTACACCTTC
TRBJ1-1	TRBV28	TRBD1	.	CASSQTGGGTEAFF	TGTGCCAGCAGTCAGACAGGGGGAGGCACTGAAGCTTTCTTT
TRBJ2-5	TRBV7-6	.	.	CASSLEGGFNPETQYF	TGTGCCAGCAGCTTAGAGGGGGGATTTAACCCAGAGACCCAGTACTTC
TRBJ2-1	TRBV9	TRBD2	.	CASSGVSGGNYNEQFF	TGTGCCAGCAGCGGGGTTAGCGGGGGAAACTACAATGAGCAGTTCTTC
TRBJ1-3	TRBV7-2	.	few	CASAPNRDSGNTIYF	TGTGCCAGCGCCCCTAACAGGGACTCTGGAAACACCATATATTTT